Following are 20 T cell receptor beta chains from one sample sequenced in a study of blood T cell repertoires in COVID-19. Repertoires were generated with immunoSEQ multiplex PCR, while TCRdb's copy carries only in-frame clones and drops some. The sample has around 41,000 clones, about 91% seen once. What was sequenced was peripheral blood. The source is a woman in her 30s in a cohort sampled during active COVID-19.

CDR3 DNA sequence: TGCGCCAGCAGCCACCCTCCTGATAGCTCCTACGAGCAGTACTTC. This translates into CASSHPPDSSYEQYF. V usage is TRBV4-1 and J usage is TRBJ2-7, with unresolved D. The CDR3 consists of 15 residues. Per the germline V gene, CDR1 is MGHRA and CDR2 is YSYEKL. With 3 bases removed from V and 0 bases from J, the gap between germline ends came to 12 bases.

The chain combines TRBV6-2 or TRBV6-3 with TRBJ2-1; TRBD2 aligns across 10 bases. The J segment lost 10 bases and the V segment lost 3 bases, leaving 15 bases of the junction unmatched. Germline lookup yields CDR1 MNHEY and CDR2 SVGEGT. This CDR3 is built from 17 residues. The CDR3 coding sequence is TGTGCCAGCAGTTATATCTTGGGGCTAGCGGGAGAGGGCGAGCAGTTCTTC. Translation gives CASSYILGLAGEGEQFF.

The chain has TRBV5-5 and TRBJ1-3, with D maybe TRBD1 (6 bases). The CDR3 contains 16 residues. Germline lookup yields CDR1 SGHKS and CDR2 YYEKEE (reference sequence). Trimming took 0 bases from V and 4 from J, leaving 14 bases between them. CDR3 region: CASSLGGGRSGNTIYF. The CDR3 region has the DNA TGTGCCAGCAGCTTGGGCGGGGGGCGATCAGGAAACACCATATATTTT.

V and J are TRBV9 and TRBJ2-7, with 7 bases fitting TRBD1. This CDR3 is 15 amino acids long. With V trimmed by 3 bases and J by 2 bases, 8 bases remained unmatched. CDR1 is SGDLS and CDR2 is YYNGEE in the germline V gene. Here the CDR3 reads CASSGDRDPPYEQYF. The CDR3 DNA is TGTGCCAGCAGCGGCGACAGGGACCCTCCCTACGAGCAGTACTTC.

The V call is TRBV30, the J call TRBJ1-6; 8 bases agree with TRBD1. In germline, CDR1 is GTSNPN, CDR2 SVGIG (reference sequence). The ends lost 1 base at V and 6 bases at J; junction bases unmatched: 14. The CDR3 has 18 amino acids. The CDR3: CAWSDPSRRDRPNSPLHF. CDR3 nucleotide sequence: TGTGCCTGGAGTGACCCATCTCGGCGGGACAGGCCTAATTCACCCCTCCACTTT.

This chain links TRBV24-1 with TRBJ2-2; D gene uncertain. V was trimmed by 6 bases and J by 1 base, leaving 8 bases between them. Germline V CDR1 and CDR2: KGHDR, SFDVKD. CDR3 length: 14 amino acids. DNA of the CDR3: TGTGCCACCAGTTCATCAGGGAACACCGGGGAGCTGTTTTTT. Its protein product is CATSSSGNTGELFF.

The chain recombines TRBV20-1 with TRBJ1-4; TRBD1 might be the D (6 bases). The V gene lost 3 bases and the J gene lost 8 bases, with 16 bases spanning the gap. The CDR3 sequence is 14 residues long. Germline CDR1 reads DFQATT; CDR2 reads SNEGSKA (reference sequence). CDR3 DNA sequence: TGCAGTGCTAGTCCCGGGGGGCAGGGCGAAAAACTGTTTTTT. It encodes CSASPGGQGEKLFF.

V gene TRBV19 combines with J gene TRBJ2-5; 12 bases map to TRBD2. Germline V CDR1 and CDR2: LNHDA, SQIVND (reference sequence). J lost 4 bases, V lost 10 bases, and 4 bases had no gene match. The CDR3 sequence is 13 residues long. CDR3 residues: CATKGLAGETQYF. CDR3 sequence (DNA): TGTGCCACCAAGGGACTAGCGGGAGAGACCCAGTACTTC.

V gene TRBV28 combines with J gene TRBJ1-4; a weak D match, TRBD1 (5 bases). Germline V gene lookup returns CDR1 MDHEN and CDR2 SYDVKM. Trimming removed 8 bases at V and 2 bases at J, with 12 bases between. The CDR3 has 14 residues. The CDR3: CASSRAFTNEKLFF. CDR3 in DNA: TGTGCCAGCTCCAGGGCATTCACTAATGAAAAACTGTTTTTT.

In its sample, this clone was seen once. This sequence joins TRBV3-1 (or the pseudogene TRBV3-2) and TRBJ1-1; D not resolved. The CDR3 loop spans 15 amino acids. Trimming stripped 4 bases from V and 1 base from J, with 13 bases between. Germline lookup yields CDR1 LGHDT and CDR2 YNNKEL (reference sequence). CDR3 sequence reads: CASSPHGRENTEAFF. The CDR3 bases are TGTGCCAGCAGCCCCCACGGACGGGAGAACACTGAAGCTTTCTTT.

The genes are TRBV5-1 and TRBJ2-3, with 10 nucleotides matching TRBD2. Germline CDR1 and CDR2: SGHRS and YFSETQ. V shed 5 bases and J 0 bases; nucleotides not matched to a gene: 6. CDR3 length: 16 amino acids. This CDR3 reads CASRQTTSGSTDTQYF. The CDR3, as DNA: TGCGCCAGCAGGCAAACGACTAGCGGGAGCACAGATACGCAGTATTTT. The complete variable domain, with remaining parts taken from reference TRBV5-1 and TRBJ2-3, reads KAGVTQTPRYLIKTRGQQVTLSCSPISGHRSVSWYQQTPGQGLQFLFEYFSETQRNKGNFPGRFSGRQFSNSRSEMNVSTLELGDSALYLCASRQTTSGSTDTQYFGPGTRLTVL.

The chain joins TRBV11-2 to TRBJ2-7; D is unclear. V gave up 0 bases and J gave up 0 bases, with 12 bases separating them. The length of the CDR3 is 16 residues. CDR1 SGHAT and CDR2 FQNNGV come from the germline V gene. CDR3 in DNA: TGTGCCAGCAGCTTAGATTTTAACTCCCACTCCTACGAGCAGTACTTC. Its translation is CASSLDFNSHSYEQYF.

This chain links TRBV6-5 with TRBJ2-3; no definite D call. The V gene lost 2 bases and the J gene lost 1 base, with 7 bases spanning the gap. Germline CDR1 MNHEY, CDR2 SVGAGI. The CDR3 totals 14 residues. CDR3 DNA sequence: TGTGCCAGCAGTTACCCCCCCGGCACAGATACGCAGTATTTT. Its translation is CASSYPPGTDTQYF.

This sequence joins TRBV27 and TRBJ2-1; 8 bases line up with TRBD1. Germline V gene lookup returns CDR1 MNHEY and CDR2 SMNVEV (reference sequence). The J segment lost 3 bases and the V segment lost 6 bases, leaving 7 bases of the junction unmatched. The CDR3 spans 15 residues. The chain's CDR3 is CASRLTGDRYNEQFF. The CDR3 coding sequence is TGTGCCAGCAGGTTGACAGGGGACCGCTACAATGAGCAGTTCTTC.

On this clone: The junction departs from germline at one end; a sequencing error may be responsible. This chain joins TRBV7-7 and TRBJ2-1; 7 bases line up with TRBD2. Per the germline V gene, CDR1 is SSHAT and CDR2 is FNYEAQ (reference sequence). CDR3 size: 15 residues. CDR3 bases: TGTGCTAGCAGCCCTAGCGGAAGGTCCTACAATGAGCAGTTCTTC. Its protein is CASSPSGRSYNEQFF. Together with reference TRBV7-7 and TRBJ2-1, the CDR3 gives the full variable domain: GAGVSQSPRYKVTKRGQDVTLRCDPISSHATLYWYQQALGQGPEFLTYFNYEAQPDKSGLPSDRFSAERPEGSISTLTIQRTEQRDSAMYRCASSPSGRSYNEQFFGPGTRLTVL.

This clone was seen once. In DNA form, the CDR3 reads TGCGCCAGCGGCCGGACAGGGGGGCCTAATGAAAAACTGTTTTTT. Amino acids: CASGRTGGPNEKLFF. The chain uses TRBV4-1 and TRBJ1-4; 10 bases are a match to TRBD1. There are 15 residues in the CDR3. V gave up 8 bases and J gave up 3 bases; unmatched junction bases: 6. The germline V gene has CDR1 MGHRA and CDR2 YSYEKL.

The chain links TRBV27 to TRBJ2-1, with D perhaps matching TRBD2 (6 bases). The germline V gene has CDR1 MNHEY and CDR2 SMNVEV (reference sequence). The V end lost 5 bases, the J end lost 5 bases, and 19 bases lay between the germline ends. The CDR3 consists of 16 residues. The CDR3 reads CASSPSAGSTHNEQFF. The CDR3 DNA sequence: TGTGCCAGCAGTCCCTCCGCGGGAAGCACCCACAATGAGCAGTTCTTC.

The V gene is TRBV24-1, the J gene TRBJ2-3, with TRBD1 matching 10 bases. V trimming: 4 bases; J trimming: 4 bases; junction bases outside the gene matches: 4. CDR3 length equals 15 residues. CDR1 and CDR2 (germline): KGHDR, SFDVKD. The CDR3 loop is CATSDPTGGADTQYF. As DNA, the CDR3 is TGTGCCACCAGTGACCCGACAGGGGGCGCAGATACGCAGTATTTT.

V gene TRBV6-5 combines with J gene TRBJ1-2; 7 bases are a match to TRBD1. The CDR3 spans 15 residues. The J segment lost 8 bases and the V segment lost 7 bases, leaving 16 bases of the junction unmatched. Germline CDR1 and CDR2: MNHEY and SVGAGI. The CDR3 DNA reads TGTGCCAGCACCATCCGGGAAGGGGGCGATCAGGGCTACACCTTC. This sequence encodes CASTIREGGDQGYTF.

The gene calls are TRBV15 and TRBJ2-1; a possible D gene is TRBD2 (6 bases). The V gene's germline CDR1 is LNHNV and CDR2 YYDKDF (reference sequence). CDR3 length: 20 amino acids. With 0 bases removed from V and 0 bases from J, the gap between germline ends came to 21 bases. The CDR3 reads CATSRDGRLARGSSYNEQFF. The CDR3, as DNA: TGTGCCACCAGCAGAGATGGTAGGCTAGCGAGAGGTAGCTCCTACAATGAGCAGTTCTTC.